The clone carrying this T cell receptor (beta chain) was seen more than once but under ten times. Its antigen is unknown. The sample is drawn from a study of T-cell memory formation after mild COVID-19. Study results and limitations: Pre-infection memory showed some responding clones, and this suggested that cross-reactive memory joined.

The germline gives CDR1 KGHDR, CDR2 SFDVKD. CDR3 length equals 16 residues. V shed 7 bases, J shed 2 bases, and the junction held 11 bases outside the gene matches. Amplification by 5'RACE using constant-segment primers produced TCR alpha and TCR beta cDNA libraries that carried sample barcodes and UMIs. MiXCR, run by TCRdb on the 5' RACE reads, gives a single entry per CDR3 protein. The profile covers hundreds of thousands of distinct CDR3 sequences, with approximately 15% appearing a single time and 20% to 25% taken by the ten largest. This TCR derives from a man aged 18 to 30 who had mild COVID-19 (a few samples of this study predate the infection). Cell type and time point are not known. The chain joins TRBV24-1 to TRBJ2-3, with 7 bases lining up with TRBD2. The sequenced material came from PBMCs or a T cell subset sorted from them (not recorded which). As DNA, the CDR3 is TGTGCCACCAGCGAAGCCGGGACTATGCACACAGATACGCAGTATTTT. This codes for CATSEAGTMHTDTQYF.